These 17 T cell receptor beta chains came from one sample sequenced in a study of radiation and T cells in renal cell carcinoma. Time point noted: baseline pretreatment blood. The treatment: 15 Gy SBRT to primary tumor, nephrectomy 4 weeks later. Data came from immunoSEQ multiplex PCR; TCRdb stores just in-frame clones and leaves some out. The sample includes roughly 100,000 clones, 82% of them seen just once. The input for sequencing was blood, taken from a patient whose treatment included radiotherapy and nephrectomy. These receptors were collected from a man in his sixties with renal cell carcinoma.

This chain connects TRBV19 to TRBJ2-7, with a possible D match to TRBD2 (5 bases). This CDR3 has 13 amino acids. V lost 5 bases to trimming and J lost 2 bases, with 10 bases between them. In germline, CDR1 is LNHDA, CDR2 SQIVND (reference sequence). CDR3 loop: CASSHGGAYEQYF. The DNA for the CDR3 is TGTGCCAGTAGTCACGGAGGAGCCTACGAGCAGTACTTC.

The rearrangement links TRBV5-4 to TRBJ1-5, with TRBD1 as a possible D gene (6 bases). V was shortened by 3 bases and J by 4 bases, with 8 bases between the two germline ends. The CDR3 extends over 13 amino acids. Germline CDR1 is SGHNT and CDR2 is YYREEE (reference sequence). The DNA of the CDR3 is TGTGCCAGCAGCTACGACAGGAATCAGCCCCAGCATTTT. Protein sequence: CASSYDRNQPQHF.

The CDR3 DNA is TGTGCCAGCAGCTTATCCAGGGATACTGAAGCTTTCTTT. It codes for CASSLSRDTEAFF. The rearrangement links TRBV11-3 to TRBJ1-1, with D possibly TRBD1 on 5 matching bases. The CDR3 has 13 residues. V was pared by 2 bases and J by 5 bases, with 9 bases between. Per the germline V gene, CDR1 is SGHNT and CDR2 is YENEEA.

The chain joins TRBV25-1 to TRBJ1-1, with D perhaps TRBD1 (6 bases). CDR3 length equals 14 residues. Germline CDR1 and CDR2: MGHDK and SYGVNS. V was trimmed by 7 bases and J by 5 bases, leaving 17 bases between them. DNA for the CDR3: TGTGCCAGCATCCCCACCAGGGGAAGGACTGAAGCTTTCTTT. As protein: CASIPTRGRTEAFF.

V and J are TRBV11-2 and TRBJ2-1; D gene unclear. CDR1 SGHAT and CDR2 FQNNGV come from the germline V gene. The CDR3 runs to 14 residues. Trimming left V 3 bases short and J 8 bases short, with 14 bases between. CDR3 bases: TGTGCCAGCAGCTTGTTGCCGAGGATCTATGAGCAGTTCTTC. Protein product: CASSLLPRIYEQFF.

The chain recombines TRBV27 with TRBJ2-5; D is unclear. Germline CDR1 reads MNHEY; CDR2 reads SMNVEV (reference sequence). Trimming removed 0 bases from V and 2 bases from J, with 10 bases in between. The CDR3 has 15 amino acids. Here the CDR3 DNA reads TGTGCCAGCAGTTTATCGTGGGGTCAGCAAGAGACCCAGTACTTC. This codes for CASSLSWGQQETQYF.

The chain recombines TRBV2 with TRBJ2-1; 8 bases agree with TRBD2. The junction had 5 bases not matched to a gene; V was cut back by 3 bases and J by 4 bases. The germline CDR1 and CDR2 sequences are SNHLY and FYNNEI. The CDR3 runs to 15 residues. The CDR3 spells CASSDEAGGYNEQFF. The CDR3 DNA follows: TGTGCCAGCAGTGACGAGGCGGGAGGATACAATGAGCAGTTCTTC.

The chain links TRBV7-3 to TRBJ2-2; D not resolved. Germline lookup yields CDR1 SGHTA and CDR2 FQGTGA. Trimming pared 5 bases from V and 6 bases from J, leaving 13 bases between. This CDR3 is built from 14 residues. CDR3 protein: CASSPTTTSGELFF. CDR3 bases: TGTGCCAGCAGCCCCACTACCACGTCCGGGGAGCTGTTTTTT.

The V call is TRBV7-2, the J call TRBJ2-7, with D possibly TRBD2 on 5 matching bases. The CDR3 spans 12 residues. The germline CDR1 and CDR2 sequences are SGHTA and FQGNSA. Trimming cost V 2 bases and J 7 bases, with 9 bases left between them. CDR3 DNA: TGTGCCAGCAGCTTACTAGCTAGTGAGCAGTACTTC. This sequence encodes CASSLLASEQYF.

The J gene is TRBJ2-1, the V gene TRBV7-9; 10 positions match TRBD2. CDR1 and CDR2 from the germline V gene are SEHNR and FQNEAQ (reference sequence). The CDR3 consists of 16 residues. Losses at the gene ends were 8 bases for V and 3 bases for J; bases not matched to a gene: 10. The CDR3 reads CASLPLTSGNYNEQFF. For the CDR3, the DNA is TGTGCCAGCTTACCTCTAACTAGCGGGAACTACAATGAGCAGTTCTTC.

This sequence joins TRBV5-4 and TRBJ2-1, with TRBD2 as a possible D gene (6 bases). V lost 4 bases, J lost 10 bases, and 12 bases lay in between. CDR1 is SGHNT and CDR2 is YYREEE in the germline V gene (reference sequence). The CDR3 covers 12 residues. The CDR3 loop reads CASSPWGVEQFF. The CDR3 DNA reads as TGTGCCAGCAGCCCGTGGGGGGTGGAGCAGTTCTTC.

The chain couples TRBV5-6 to TRBJ2-1; D is undetermined. CDR3 size: 16 residues. Trimming took 4 bases from V and 5 from J, leaving 19 bases between them. Germline CDR1 and CDR2: SGHDT and YYEEEE. CDR3 in DNA: TGTGCCAGCAGCCGGCCCGTGGTAGCATATCACAATGAGCAGTTCTTC. Protein: CASSRPVVAYHNEQFF.

This clone was found many times. The chain combines TRBV14 with TRBJ1-1; D is uncertain. Trimming pared 4 bases from V and 6 bases from J, leaving 24 bases between. The CDR3 extends over 17 amino acids. Germline loops: CDR1 SGHDN, CDR2 FVKESK. Here the CDR3 reads CASSRTRGSPLRAEAFF. CDR3 DNA: TGTGCCAGCAGCCGAACCCGTGGGAGCCCACTGAGGGCTGAAGCTTTCTTT.

The chain recombines TRBV6-6 with TRBJ1-2; 10 bases map to TRBD1. CDR1 and CDR2 from the germline V gene are MNHNY and SVGAGI (reference sequence). Unmatched junction bases numbered 5, after V lost 0 bases and J lost 4 bases. The CDR3 covers 16 residues. The CDR3 here is CASSYSRDRGGYGYTF. In DNA form, the CDR3 reads TGTGCCAGCAGTTACTCCCGGGACAGGGGTGGCTATGGCTACACCTTC.

The rearrangement joins TRBV10-3 to TRBJ1-6; possible D gene TRBD1, 5 bases. Deletions cut 10 bases from V and 10 bases from J, with 23 bases between. This CDR3 has 15 residues. Germline V gene data show CDR1 as ENHRY and CDR2 as SYGVKD. CDR3 nucleotides: TGTGCCAGCGCCGGGGCAGATCCTATCGTGTCACCCCTCCACTTT. Translated: CASAGADPIVSPLHF.

The chain combines TRBV7-2 with TRBJ2-7, with 7 bases lining up with TRBD2. The CDR3 runs 13 residues. V dropped 5 bases and J dropped 2; count of bases not matched to a gene: 3. Germline CDR1 and CDR2: SGHTA and FQGNSA. The CDR3 DNA sequence: TGTGCCAGCAGCAGCGGGGTTACCTACGAGCAGTACTTC. Amino acids: CASSSGVTYEQYF.

The V and J genes are TRBV27 and TRBJ2-1; 9 positions match TRBD2. V trimming: 3 bases; J trimming: 0 bases; junction bases outside the gene matches: 9. Germline CDR1 MNHEY, CDR2 SMNVEV (reference sequence). This CDR3 is 18 amino acids long. This chain's CDR3 is CASSFVAGEWSSYNEQFF. CDR3 sequence (DNA): TGTGCCAGCAGTTTCGTAGCGGGAGAGTGGAGCTCCTACAATGAGCAGTTCTTC.